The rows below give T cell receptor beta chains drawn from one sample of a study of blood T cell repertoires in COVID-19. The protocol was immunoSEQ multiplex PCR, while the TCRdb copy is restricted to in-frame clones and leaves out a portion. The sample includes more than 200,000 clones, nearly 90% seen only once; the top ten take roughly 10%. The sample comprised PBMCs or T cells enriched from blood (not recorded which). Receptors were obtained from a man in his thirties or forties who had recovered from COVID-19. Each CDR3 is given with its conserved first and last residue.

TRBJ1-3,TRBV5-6,CASSLRPTGTGNTIYF
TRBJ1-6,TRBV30,CAWSDYRALGSPLHF
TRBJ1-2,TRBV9,CASSVGGQNGYTF
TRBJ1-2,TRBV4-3,CASSQELGDRVSSNYGYTF
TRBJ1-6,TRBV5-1,CASRRDRVRNSPLHF
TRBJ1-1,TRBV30,CAWSVWDRDGPEAFF
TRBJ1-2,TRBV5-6,CASTLQGGGYGYTF
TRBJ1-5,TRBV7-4,CARRAGYGGGSNQPQHF
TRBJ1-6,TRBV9,CASSVVGGGNSPLHF
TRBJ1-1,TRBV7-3,CASSLGTGDTEAFF
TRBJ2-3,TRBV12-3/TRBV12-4,CASSRSPDTQYF
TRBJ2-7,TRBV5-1,CASFFPDRSYEQYF
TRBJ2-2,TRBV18,CASSSTGTGELFF
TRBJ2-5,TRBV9,CASSVGASGEITGETQYF
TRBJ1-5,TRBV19,CASSWLVGGNQPQHF
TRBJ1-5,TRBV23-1,CASSPAGLSWPQHF
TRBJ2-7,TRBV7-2,CASRRRTSGGSGEQYF
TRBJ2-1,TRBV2,CASGNQGANEQFF
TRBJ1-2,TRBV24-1,CATGDSKQNGYTF
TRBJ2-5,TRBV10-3,CAISESVAGGQVETQYF
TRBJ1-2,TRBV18,CASSDRGLGYTF
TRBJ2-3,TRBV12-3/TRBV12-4,CASSPDRTRQYF
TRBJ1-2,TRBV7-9,CASSLEEGYTF
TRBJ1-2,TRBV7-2,CASRPIDRGANYGYTF
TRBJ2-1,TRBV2,CASSDRLAGGNEQFF
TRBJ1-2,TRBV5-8,CASSLSRSRGGGYTF
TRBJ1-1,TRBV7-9,CASSWRPGQAEGTEAFF
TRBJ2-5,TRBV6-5,CASSYSWDTQAATQYF
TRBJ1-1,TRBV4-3,CASSQVDRPIREAFF
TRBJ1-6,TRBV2,CASRPRTGGVLHF
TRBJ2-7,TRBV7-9,CASSSTNNRAGEQYF
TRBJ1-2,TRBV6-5,CASTAGQGDYTF
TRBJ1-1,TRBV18,CASSAGGAEAFF
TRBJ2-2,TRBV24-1,CATSDFWSGGNGGELFF
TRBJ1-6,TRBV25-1,CASSASGQGFSPLHF
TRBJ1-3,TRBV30,CAWASGGGGNTIYF
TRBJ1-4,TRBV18,CASSPGQGTNEKLFF
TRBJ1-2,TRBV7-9,CASRPGGHYGYTF
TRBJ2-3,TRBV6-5,CASSLGTGGTDTQYF
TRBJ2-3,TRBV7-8,CASSRTSADTQYF
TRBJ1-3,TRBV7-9,CASSRASSGNTIYF
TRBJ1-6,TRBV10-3,CAISESGGSLSSYNSPLHF
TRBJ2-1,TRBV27,CASSSAPGTSGRGLHNEQFF
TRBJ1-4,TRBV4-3,CASSQADRGNEKLFF
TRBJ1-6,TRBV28,CASSLDRGLGSPLHF